The source of this T cell receptor (beta chain) is a study of early T cells in non-severe SARS-CoV-2 infection. The wider study: Bulk RNA isolated from unsorted whole blood underwent sequencing; chains were not paired.

The TCR library protocol was used to attach unique molecular identifiers. These identifiers were attached to individual cDNA molecules. TCRdb reprocessed the 5' RACE reads with MiXCR, giving one entry per CDR3 protein. Among 75,000 to 80,000 distinct CDR3 sequences listed, about a sixth were seen once. The CDR3 spans 16 residues. Germline V CDR1 and CDR2: SGHDN, FVKESK. Deletions cut 1 base from V and 2 bases from J, with 15 bases between. There are many counts of this clonotype. The chain has TRBV14 and TRBJ2-7; no clear D gene. The origin of this receptor is an adult who was a healthcare worker with PCR-confirmed SARS-CoV-2 infection or an uninfected control (not recorded which). The material sequenced was whole blood. CDR3: CASSQVSGRGPYEQYF. CDR3 nucleotides: TGTGCCAGCAGCCAAGTATCCGGGCGCGGACCCTACGAGCAGTACTTC. The whole variable domain, remainder taken from reference TRBV14 and TRBJ2-7, is EAGVTQFPSHSVIEKGQTVTLRCDPISGHDNLYWYRRVMGKEIKFLLHFVKESKQDESGMPNNRFLAERTGGTYSTLKVQPAELEDSGVYFCASSQVSGRGPYEQYFGPGTRLTVT.